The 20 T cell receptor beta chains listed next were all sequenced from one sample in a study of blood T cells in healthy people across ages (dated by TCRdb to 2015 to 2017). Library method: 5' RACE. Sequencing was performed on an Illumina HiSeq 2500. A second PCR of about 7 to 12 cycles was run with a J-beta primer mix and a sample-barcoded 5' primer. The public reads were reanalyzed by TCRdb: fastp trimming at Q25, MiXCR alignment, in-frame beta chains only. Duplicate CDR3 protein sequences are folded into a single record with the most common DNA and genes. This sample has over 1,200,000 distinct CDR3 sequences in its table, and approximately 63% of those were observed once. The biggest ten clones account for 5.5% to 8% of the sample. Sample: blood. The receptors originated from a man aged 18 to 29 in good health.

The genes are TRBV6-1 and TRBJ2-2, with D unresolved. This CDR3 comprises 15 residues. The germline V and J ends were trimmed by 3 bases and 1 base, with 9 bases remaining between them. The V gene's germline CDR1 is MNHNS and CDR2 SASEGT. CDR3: CASSDELWNTGELFF. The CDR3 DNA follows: TGTGCCAGCAGTGATGAGCTTTGGAACACCGGGGAGCTGTTTTTT.

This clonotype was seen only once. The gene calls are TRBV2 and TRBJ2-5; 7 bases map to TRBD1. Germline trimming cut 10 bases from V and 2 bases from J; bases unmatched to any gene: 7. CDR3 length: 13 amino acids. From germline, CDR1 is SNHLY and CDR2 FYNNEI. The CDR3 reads CATDRDRQETQYF. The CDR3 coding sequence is TGTGCCACAGACCGGGACAGACAAGAGACCCAGTACTTC.

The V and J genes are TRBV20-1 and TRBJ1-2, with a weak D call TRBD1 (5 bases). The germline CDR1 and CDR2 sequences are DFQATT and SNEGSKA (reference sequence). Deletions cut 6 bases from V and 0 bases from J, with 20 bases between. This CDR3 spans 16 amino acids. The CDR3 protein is CSAPRQIKPTNYGYTF. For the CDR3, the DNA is TGCAGTGCCCCAAGACAGATAAAGCCAACTAACTATGGCTACACCTTC.

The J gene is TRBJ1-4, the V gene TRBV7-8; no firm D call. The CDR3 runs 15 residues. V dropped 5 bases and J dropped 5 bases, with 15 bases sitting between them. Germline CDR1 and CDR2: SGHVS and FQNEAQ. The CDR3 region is CASSPRQFRNEKLFF. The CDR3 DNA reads TGTGCCAGCAGCCCCCGGCAGTTTAGGAATGAAAAACTGTTTTTT.

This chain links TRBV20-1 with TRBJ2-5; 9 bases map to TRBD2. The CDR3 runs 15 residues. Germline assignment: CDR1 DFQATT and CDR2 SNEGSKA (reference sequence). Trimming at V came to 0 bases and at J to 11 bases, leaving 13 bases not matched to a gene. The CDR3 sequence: CSARDHSGSVYVQYF. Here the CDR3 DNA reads TGCAGTGCTAGAGATCATAGCGGGAGTGTCTACGTGCAGTACTTC.

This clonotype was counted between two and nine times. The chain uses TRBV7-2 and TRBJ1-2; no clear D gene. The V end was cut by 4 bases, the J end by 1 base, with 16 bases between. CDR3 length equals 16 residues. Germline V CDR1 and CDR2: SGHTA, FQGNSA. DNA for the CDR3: TGTGCCAGCAGCTCAACCCGACACTGGATTAACTATGGCTACACCTTC. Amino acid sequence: CASSSTRHWINYGYTF.

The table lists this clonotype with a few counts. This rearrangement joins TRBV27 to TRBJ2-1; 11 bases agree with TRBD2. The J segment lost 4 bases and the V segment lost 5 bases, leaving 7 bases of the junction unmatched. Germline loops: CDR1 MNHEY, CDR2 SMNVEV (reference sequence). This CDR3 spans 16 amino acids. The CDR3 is CASSPTTSGAYNEQFF. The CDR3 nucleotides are TGTGCCAGCAGTCCGACGACTAGCGGGGCTTACAATGAGCAGTTCTTC.

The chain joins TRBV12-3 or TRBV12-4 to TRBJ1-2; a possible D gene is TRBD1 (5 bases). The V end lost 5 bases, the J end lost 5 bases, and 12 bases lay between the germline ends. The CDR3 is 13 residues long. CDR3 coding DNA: TGTGCCAGCAGTCCGACAGAGGGTTATGGCTACACCTTC. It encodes CASSPTEGYGYTF.

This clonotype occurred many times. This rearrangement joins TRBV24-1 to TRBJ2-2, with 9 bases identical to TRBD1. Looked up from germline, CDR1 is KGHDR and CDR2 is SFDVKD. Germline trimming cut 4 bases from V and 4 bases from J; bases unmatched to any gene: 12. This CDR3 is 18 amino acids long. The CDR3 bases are TGTGCCACCAGTGACTTCGCCGCCGGGACAGGGATCACCGGGGAGCTGTTTTTT. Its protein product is CATSDFAAGTGITGELFF.

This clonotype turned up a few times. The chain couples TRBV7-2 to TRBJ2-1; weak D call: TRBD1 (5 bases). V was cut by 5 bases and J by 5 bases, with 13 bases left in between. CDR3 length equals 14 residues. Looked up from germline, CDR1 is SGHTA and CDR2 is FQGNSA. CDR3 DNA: TGTGCCAGCAGCAGGATTGGGGCAGACAATGAGCAGTTCTTC. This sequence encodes CASSRIGADNEQFF.

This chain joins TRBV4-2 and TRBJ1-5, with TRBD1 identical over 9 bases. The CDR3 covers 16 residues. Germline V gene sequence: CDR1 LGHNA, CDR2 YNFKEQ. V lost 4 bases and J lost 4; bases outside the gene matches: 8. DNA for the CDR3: TGTGCCAGCAGCCTGGACAGGGGAAATGTTAATCAGCCCCAGCATTTT. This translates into CASSLDRGNVNQPQHF.

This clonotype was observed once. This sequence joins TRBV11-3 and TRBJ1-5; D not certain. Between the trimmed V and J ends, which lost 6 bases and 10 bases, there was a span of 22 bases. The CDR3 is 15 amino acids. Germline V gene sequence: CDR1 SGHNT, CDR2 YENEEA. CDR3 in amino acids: CASRGLAGRFDPQHF. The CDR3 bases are TGTGCCAGCAGGGGTTTGGCAGGCCGATTCGATCCCCAGCATTTT.

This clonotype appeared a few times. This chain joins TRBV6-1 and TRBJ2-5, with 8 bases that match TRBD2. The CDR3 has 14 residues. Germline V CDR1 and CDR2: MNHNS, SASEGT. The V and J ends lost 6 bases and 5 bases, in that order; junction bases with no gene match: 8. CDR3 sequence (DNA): TGTGCCAGCAGGAGAAGCGGGGGTGGGGAGACCCAGTACTTC. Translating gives CASRRSGGGETQYF.

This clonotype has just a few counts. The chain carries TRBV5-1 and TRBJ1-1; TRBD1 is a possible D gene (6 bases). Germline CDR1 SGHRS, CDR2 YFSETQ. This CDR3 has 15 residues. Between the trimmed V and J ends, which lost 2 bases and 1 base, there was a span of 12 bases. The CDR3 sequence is CASSFFGGENTEAFF. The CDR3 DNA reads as TGCGCCAGCAGCTTTTTCGGGGGCGAGAACACTGAAGCTTTCTTT.

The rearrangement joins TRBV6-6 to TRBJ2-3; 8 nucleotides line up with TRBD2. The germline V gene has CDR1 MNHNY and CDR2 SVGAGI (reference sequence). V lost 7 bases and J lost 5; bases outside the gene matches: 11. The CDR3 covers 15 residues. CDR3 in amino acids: CASNTLAGTKDTQYF. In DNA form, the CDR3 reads TGTGCCAGCAATACCTTAGCGGGGACGAAAGATACGCAGTATTTT.

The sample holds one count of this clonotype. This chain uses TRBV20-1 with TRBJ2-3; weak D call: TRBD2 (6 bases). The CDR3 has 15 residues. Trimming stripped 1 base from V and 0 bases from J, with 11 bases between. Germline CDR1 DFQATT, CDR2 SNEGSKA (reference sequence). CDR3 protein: CSARASGLSTDTQYF. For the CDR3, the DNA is TGCAGTGCTAGAGCTTCGGGACTTAGCACAGATACGCAGTATTTT.

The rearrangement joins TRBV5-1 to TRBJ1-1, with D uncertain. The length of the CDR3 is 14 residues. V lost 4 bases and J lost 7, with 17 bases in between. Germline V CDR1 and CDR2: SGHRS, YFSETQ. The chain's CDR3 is CASSPRSRGREAFF. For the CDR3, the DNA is TGCGCCAGCAGCCCCCGAAGCCGGGGTCGTGAAGCTTTCTTT.

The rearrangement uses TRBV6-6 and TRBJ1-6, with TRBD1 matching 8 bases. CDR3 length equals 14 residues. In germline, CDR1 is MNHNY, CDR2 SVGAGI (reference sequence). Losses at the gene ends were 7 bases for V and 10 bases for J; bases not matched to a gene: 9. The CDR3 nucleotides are TGTGCCAGCACCCTGGGACAGGTTCTCTCACCCCTCCACTTT. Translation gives CASTLGQVLSPLHF.

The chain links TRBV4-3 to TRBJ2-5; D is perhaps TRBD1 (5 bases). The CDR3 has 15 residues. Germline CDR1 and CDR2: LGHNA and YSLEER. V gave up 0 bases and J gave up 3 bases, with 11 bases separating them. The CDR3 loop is CASSQDLDTEETQYF. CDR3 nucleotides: TGCGCCAGCAGCCAAGATCTGGACACGGAAGAGACCCAGTACTTC.

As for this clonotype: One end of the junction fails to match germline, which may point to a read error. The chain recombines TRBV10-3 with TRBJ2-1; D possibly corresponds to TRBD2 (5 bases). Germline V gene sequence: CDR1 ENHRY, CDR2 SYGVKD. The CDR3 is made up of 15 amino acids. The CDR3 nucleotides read TGTACCATCAGCCCAACTAGGGATTCCGGCAATGAGCAGTTCTTC. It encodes CTISPTRDSGNEQFF.